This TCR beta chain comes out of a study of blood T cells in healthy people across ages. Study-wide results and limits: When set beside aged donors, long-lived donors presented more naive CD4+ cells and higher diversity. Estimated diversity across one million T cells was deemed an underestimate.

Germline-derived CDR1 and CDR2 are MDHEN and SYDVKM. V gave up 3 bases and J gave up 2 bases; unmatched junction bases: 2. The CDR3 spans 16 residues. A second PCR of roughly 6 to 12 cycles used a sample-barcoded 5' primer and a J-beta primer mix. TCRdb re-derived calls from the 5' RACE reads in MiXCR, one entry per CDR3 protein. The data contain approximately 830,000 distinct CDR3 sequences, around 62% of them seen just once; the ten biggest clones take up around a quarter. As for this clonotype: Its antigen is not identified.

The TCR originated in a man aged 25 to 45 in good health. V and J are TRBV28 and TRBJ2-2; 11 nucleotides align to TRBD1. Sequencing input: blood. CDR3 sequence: CASSFWTGGNTGELFF. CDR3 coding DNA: TGTGCCAGCAGTTTTTGGACAGGGGGCAACACCGGGGAGCTGTTTTTT.